This TCR beta chain is from a study of cytomegalovirus exposure and HLA in healthy donors. In its sample, this clone was seen a few times. Its antigen is currently unknown. PCR was performed using 60 Vbeta and 13 Jbeta primers. TCRdb's table, derived via immunoSEQ multiplex PCR, lists solely in-frame clones and lacks some. The top ten hold approximately 1.5% of the sample, which has about 160,000 clones, roughly 88% seen once. General observations from the study: A later analysis linked a missense variant in DCLRE1C to the trimming of TCR beta V and J genes. TCR beta sequences numbering some 17,000 were associated with HLA alleles at 0.05 false discovery rate in a later analysis. Investigators reported 164 TCR beta chains as tied to cytomegalovirus.

The sequencing sample was made of PBMCs. The origin of this receptor is a woman aged 18-29 years in good health and CMV-seronegative.

The CDR3 spells CASSAGGTAGNTEAFF. The DNA of the CDR3 is TGTGCCAGCAGCGCAGGAGGGACAGCCGGGAACACTGAAGCTTTCTTT. The gene calls are TRBV9 and TRBJ1-1, with 7 positions matching TRBD1. V lost 3 bases and J lost 1; bases outside the gene matches: 9. Germline V gene sequence: CDR1 SGDLS, CDR2 YYNGEE. The CDR3 is 16 residues long.